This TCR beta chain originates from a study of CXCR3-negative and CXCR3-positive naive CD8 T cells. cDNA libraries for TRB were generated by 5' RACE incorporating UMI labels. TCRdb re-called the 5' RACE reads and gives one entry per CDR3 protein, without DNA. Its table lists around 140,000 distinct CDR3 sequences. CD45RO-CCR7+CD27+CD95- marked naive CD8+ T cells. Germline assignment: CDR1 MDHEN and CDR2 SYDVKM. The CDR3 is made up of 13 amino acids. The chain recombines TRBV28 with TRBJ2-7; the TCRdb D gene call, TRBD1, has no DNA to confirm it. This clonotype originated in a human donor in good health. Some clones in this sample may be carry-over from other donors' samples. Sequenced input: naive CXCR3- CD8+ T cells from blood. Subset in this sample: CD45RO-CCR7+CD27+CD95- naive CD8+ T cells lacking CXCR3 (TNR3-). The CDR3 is CASTAPRSYEQYF.